The 22 T cell receptor beta chains given below trace back to one sample, sequenced in a study of follicular helper T cells after annual influenza vaccination. Time point noted: 2015-2016 season, 7 days after influenza vaccination. Profiling relied on immunoSEQ multiplex PCR, and the TCRdb table lists in-frame clones only, not all of them. The sample has some 10,000 clones, roughly four fifths seen once. The sequences come from CXCR5+ CD38- circulating T follicular helper cells from blood, collected 7 days after influenza vaccination. The subset denotes: circulating Tfh, non-naive CD4+CXCR5+PD-1+ (ICOS+CD38+ or ICOS-CD38-). The source is an adult who received the influenza vaccine.

This chain links TRBV28 with TRBJ2-5; 10 positions agree with TRBD1. Germline V gene sequence: CDR1 MDHEN, CDR2 SYDVKM. The CDR3 totals 14 residues. The V and J ends lost 5 bases and 4 bases, in that order; junction bases with no gene match: 4. CDR3 in amino acids: CASSPGQGRETQYF. The CDR3 DNA follows: TGTGCCAGCAGTCCGGGACAGGGGCGAGAGACCCAGTACTTC.

The rearrangement links TRBV5-3 to TRBJ1-3; D remains ambiguous. TRBV5-3 qualifies as an ORF whose function is uncertain. The CDR3 is 12 residues long. The ends were cut back, 5 bases at V and 4 bases at J, with 7 bases in the middle. The CDR3 DNA follows: TGTGCCAGAAGACCAAGGGGAAACACCATATATTTT. It yields the protein CARRPRGNTIYF.

V usage is TRBV4-3 and J usage is TRBJ1-3, with D possibly matching TRBD1 (6 bases). Deletions cut 0 bases from V and 0 bases from J, with 12 bases between. CDR1 LGHNA and CDR2 YSLEER come from the germline V gene. The length of the CDR3 is 17 residues. CDR3 sequence: CASSQDHRASSGNTIYF. In nucleotides, the CDR3 is TGCGCCAGCAGCCAAGATCACAGGGCGAGCTCTGGAAACACCATATATTTT.

The chain combines TRBV15 with TRBJ1-3, with D unclear. Deletions cut 0 bases from V and 0 bases from J, with 9 bases between. Germline V gene data show CDR1 as LNHNV and CDR2 as YYDKDF (reference sequence). This CDR3 is built from 16 residues. In DNA, the CDR3 is TGTGCCACCAGCAGAGAAGGGTTAAGCTCTGGAAACACCATATATTTT. Translation gives CATSREGLSSGNTIYF. Full variable domain (remainder filled in from reference TRBV15 and TRBJ1-3): DAMVIQNPRYQVTQFGKPVTLSCSQTLNHNVMYWYQQKSSQAPKLLFHYYDKDFNNEADTPDNFQSRRPNTSFCFLDIRSPGLGDTAMYLCATSREGLSSGNTIYFGEGSWLTVV.

The chain joins TRBV10-3 to TRBJ2-3; TRBD2 matches at 8 bases. CDR1 and CDR2 (germline): ENHRY, SYGVKD. The junction had 2 bases not matched to a gene; V was cut back by 0 bases and J by 0 bases. The CDR3 contains 16 residues. The DNA of the CDR3 is TGTGCCATCAGTGAGTCACTAGCGGCTAGCACAGATACGCAGTATTTT. This codes for CAISESLAASTDTQYF.

The V gene is TRBV11-2, the J gene TRBJ2-3; D is perhaps TRBD2 (5 bases). The V gene's germline CDR1 is SGHAT and CDR2 FQNNGV. This CDR3 comprises 14 residues. V was trimmed by 5 bases and J by 6 bases, leaving 15 bases between them. In nucleotides, the CDR3 is TGTGCCAGCAGCCCTAGCCCGGACTTCGATACGCAGTATTTT. Its translation is CASSPSPDFDTQYF.

The rearrangement joins TRBV30 to TRBJ2-3; D is unresolved. This CDR3 has 13 amino acids. Germline V gives CDR1 GTSNPN, CDR2 SVGIG (reference sequence). V lost 4 bases, J lost 0 bases, and 8 bases lay in between. CDR3 nucleotide sequence: TGTGCCTGGACACCGACTAGCACAGATACGCAGTATTTT. Translation gives CAWTPTSTDTQYF.

This clone has a handful of counts. CDR3 amino acids: CASSGGQSNSPLHF. CDR3 nucleotide sequence: TGTGCCAGCTCGGGGGGCCAATCTAATTCACCCCTCCACTTT. The chain has TRBV7-9 and TRBJ1-6; possible D gene TRBD1, 6 bases. The germline V gene encodes CDR1 SEHNR and CDR2 FQNEAQ (reference sequence). Between the trimmed V and J ends, which lost 8 bases and 6 bases, there was a span of 14 bases. There are 14 residues in the CDR3.

The genes are TRBV7-2 and TRBJ2-5; weak D call: TRBD2 (5 bases). Matching the DNA end better, TRBJ2-7 makes the J call doubtful. The CDR3 covers 15 residues. CDR1 and CDR2 from the germline V gene are SGHTA and FQGNSA. This chain's CDR3 is CASSLISHAGYEQYF. CDR3 nucleotides: TGTGCCAGCAGCTTAATATCCCACGCGGGCTACGAGCAGTACTTC.

The gene calls are TRBV2 and TRBJ2-2, with D possibly called TRBD1 or TRBD2 (5 bases each). Germline CDR1 and CDR2: SNHLY and FYNNEI. The V and J ends lost 6 bases and 0 bases respectively, with 11 bases between them. The CDR3 contains 15 residues. This CDR3 is CASRAGAANTGELFF. In nucleotides, the CDR3 is TGTGCCAGCAGGGCCGGGGCCGCGAACACCGGGGAGCTGTTTTTT.

This rearrangement joins TRBV7-2 to TRBJ2-3; D perhaps matches TRBD2 (5 bases). The V gene lost 10 bases and the J gene lost 3 bases, with 17 bases spanning the gap. Germline CDR1 and CDR2: SGHTA and FQGNSA. The CDR3 length is 14 residues. CDR3 protein: CATTPGSRTDTQYF. The CDR3 nucleotides read TGTGCCACGACCCCGGGGTCGCGGACAGATACGCAGTATTTT.

The DNA of the CDR3 is TGTGCCAGCAGCTCCTGGCCTACCACGGGTGAAAAACTGTTTTTT. This translates into CASSSWPTTGEKLFF. The genes are TRBV5-6 and TRBJ1-4; the D is unclear. CDR1 SGHDT and CDR2 YYEEEE come from the germline V gene. The ends were cut back, 3 bases at V and 7 bases at J, with 16 bases in the middle. The CDR3 consists of 15 residues.

This clone came up a few times. The CDR3 sequence: CAISESTDTQYF. For the CDR3, the DNA is TGTGCCATCAGTGAGTCGACAGATACGCAGTATTTT. The chain couples TRBV10-3 to TRBJ2-3; D is unresolved. Germline V gene data show CDR1 as ENHRY and CDR2 as SYGVKD. The CDR3 is 12 residues long. The V end lost 0 bases, the J end lost 3 bases, and 1 base lay between the germline ends.

The chain recombines TRBV7-2 with TRBJ2-3; 9 nucleotides line up with TRBD1. The V gene's germline CDR1 is SGHTA and CDR2 FQGNSA. The CDR3 is 16 residues long. Unmatched junction bases numbered 13, after V lost 7 bases and J lost 5 bases. The CDR3: CASTRTRTGVGDTQYF. In DNA, the CDR3 is TGTGCCAGCACCCGGACGCGGACAGGGGTGGGAGATACGCAGTATTTT.

The V call is TRBV30, the J call TRBJ2-7; no definite D call. Between the trimmed V and J ends, which lost 0 bases and 2 bases, there was a span of 14 bases. CDR3 length equals 15 residues. Germline CDR1 reads GTSNPN; CDR2 reads SVGIG (reference sequence). The CDR3 loop is CAWSVWQASTYEQYF. Written as DNA, the CDR3 is TGTGCCTGGAGTGTCTGGCAGGCTTCAACCTACGAGCAGTACTTC.

This clone came up once. V usage is TRBV27 and J usage is TRBJ2-2, with 15 bases lining up with TRBD2. Losses at the gene ends were 4 bases for V and 7 bases for J; bases not matched to a gene: 13. The CDR3 contains 19 residues. CDR1 and CDR2 (germline): MNHEY, SMNVEV (reference sequence). The CDR3 DNA reads as TGTGCCAGCAGTTCCTCTGGACTAGCGGGGGGGCTGTGGAACGGGGAGCTGTTTTTT. Residues: CASSSSGLAGGLWNGELFF.

This clone was seen a handful of times. J is TRBJ1-2 and V is TRBV19; D is perhaps TRBD1 (5 bases). Trimming cost V 6 bases and J 5 bases, with 16 bases left between them. Germline values: CDR1 LNHDA, CDR2 SQIVND (reference sequence). The CDR3 runs 14 residues. CDR3 bases: TGTGCCAGTAGAGCCGGGGGTAATCGTTATGGCTACACCTTC. Residues: CASRAGGNRYGYTF.

As regards this clone: Distinct nucleotide sequences in the sample also encode this CDR3. The chain joins TRBV7-2 to TRBJ2-7, with D unresolved. The CDR3 is made up of 13 amino acids. Trimming removed 1 base from V and 1 base from J, with 5 bases in between. The germline CDR1 and CDR2 sequences are SGHTA and FQGNSA. DNA of the CDR3: TGTGCCAGCAGCTTAGGGGATTCCTACGAGCAGTACTTC. Protein product: CASSLGDSYEQYF.

The chain has TRBV7-2 and TRBJ2-6; D possibly corresponds to TRBD2 (5 bases). Per germline, CDR1 SGHTA and CDR2 FQGNSA. The length of the CDR3 is 16 residues. V was cut by 4 bases and J by 0 bases, with 10 bases left in between. The CDR3 loop is CASSSSGLSGANVLTF. DNA of the CDR3: TGTGCCAGCAGCTCAAGTGGACTCTCTGGGGCCAACGTCCTGACTTTC.

The gene calls are TRBV11-2 and TRBJ1-2, with D uncertain. The germline CDR1 and CDR2 sequences are SGHAT and FQNNGV. V dropped 0 bases and J dropped 4 bases, with 15 bases sitting between them. The CDR3 covers 16 residues. The CDR3 sequence: CASSLDPRGIPYGYTF. The CDR3, as DNA: TGTGCCAGCAGCTTAGATCCCCGGGGAATCCCCTATGGCTACACCTTC.

The chain joins TRBV2 to TRBJ2-5; D is unresolved. The germline V and J ends were trimmed by 5 bases and 0 bases, with 1 base remaining between them. CDR1 and CDR2 from the germline V gene are SNHLY and FYNNEI. The CDR3 is 11 amino acids. CDR3 nucleotides: TGTGCCAGCAGTTACCAAGAGACCCAGTACTTC. Protein product: CASSYQETQYF. Full variable domain (rest looked up from reference TRBV2 and TRBJ2-5): EPEVTQTPSHQVTQMGQEVILRCVPISNHLYFYWYRQILGQKVEFLVSFYNNEISEKSEIFDDQFSVERPDGSNFTLKIRSTKLEDSAMYFCASSYQETQYFGPGTRLLVL.

This sequence joins TRBV29-1 and TRBJ2-2; possible D gene TRBD2, 6 bases. V gave up 7 bases and J gave up 5 bases, with 14 bases separating them. Germline CDR1 reads SQVTM; CDR2 reads ANQGSEA. The CDR3 loop spans 13 amino acids. The CDR3, as DNA: TGCAGCGCGGGACTCTTGAGGACCGGGGAGCTGTTTTTT. Amino acids: CSAGLLRTGELFF.